Listed below are T cell receptor beta chains from one sample, sequenced in a study of blood T cells in healthy people across ages. TCRdb fed the 5' RACE reads into MiXCR, producing one record per CDR3 protein. Of about 650,000 distinct CDR3 sequences detected, 32% appear once; the ten largest clones hold 15% to 19%. The sequencing sample was made of blood. The receptors here all came from a woman older than 75 in good health. Both conserved end residues are part of each CDR3. Only part of the rows carry a size: once, few, many, or a class if the clone is expanded.

v_gene,j_gene,len,abundance,CDR3aa
TRBV7-9,TRBJ2-5,15,many,CASSLGQANQETQYF
TRBV29-1,TRBJ2-1,11,-,CSVGGSGRPFF
TRBV27,TRBJ1-2,14,few,CASSFRGQNYGYTF
TRBV27,TRBJ1-2,15,-,CASSPRTGKGNGYTF
TRBV27,-,14,-,CASSLSRDYETQYF
TRBV7-2,TRBJ2-5,16,many,CASSLSPPAARETQYF
TRBV4-1,TRBJ2-1,15,-,CASSPGPGLAGEQFF
TRBV9,TRBJ1-2,14,-,CASSDPGPNYGYTF
TRBV6-5,TRBJ1-2,15,-,CASTTGTGALYGYTF
TRBV7-9,TRBJ2-2,15,-,CASSLLRGLTGELFF
TRBV9,TRBJ2-2,13,-,CASTLTGTGELFF
TRBV12-3/TRBV12-4,TRBJ1-1,13,few,CASTASRGAEAFF
TRBV6-5,TRBJ1-1,14,-,CARSYSGGGTEAFF
TRBV6-6,TRBJ2-5,15,many,CASSYSGAGQETQYF
TRBV20-1,TRBJ1-4,14,-,CSALAVGTDEKLFF
TRBV6-5,TRBJ2-3,13,many,CASSSDSTDTQYF
TRBV5-1,TRBJ2-1,15,many,CASSLSGTSVNEQFF
TRBV29-1,TRBJ2-5,13,-,CSVGGTASETQYF
TRBV7-8,-,17,-,CASSLGGGTSGGMTQYF
TRBV20-1,TRBJ2-1,13,-,CSAREAKRDEQFF
TRBV28,TRBJ2-3,15,many,CASSAYEGGPDTQYF
TRBV28,TRBJ2-3,16,-,CASSPQGLAGADTQYF
TRBV6-2/TRBV6-3,TRBJ2-5,15,-,CASSYLVGAGETQYF
TRBV20-1,TRBJ1-1,16,-,CSARDPGGRPNTEAFF
TRBV20-1,TRBJ2-1,13,-,CSASRAEHNEQFF
TRBV11-2,TRBJ2-7,15,-,CASSSIKGRIYEQYF
TRBV20-1,TRBJ2-4,16,many,CSASPGRRASKNIQYF
TRBV27,TRBJ1-2,11,many,CASSSGHLYTF
TRBV7-2,TRBJ2-7,14,-,CASSYATGSSVQYF
TRBV3-1,TRBJ1-2,16,many,CASSQDQPGSEYGYTF
TRBV10-3,TRBJ1-4,13,-,CATCPGINEKLFF
TRBV7-2,TRBJ1-5,17,many,CASSLMDRGLRRQPQHF
TRBV5-1,TRBJ1-6,13,-,CASSFDGEGPPHF
TRBV4-3,TRBJ2-5,15,many,CASSQVAGGRETQYF
TRBV7-8,TRBJ2-5,16,-,CASSLSGTSGEKTQYF
TRBV7-6,TRBJ2-5,11,-,CASSDVQKQYF
TRBV15,TRBJ2-7,12,many,CATSRDGVEQYF
TRBV27,TRBJ2-3,16,-,CATKFQGGASTDTQYF
TRBV7-9,TRBJ1-4,12,few,CASTPINEKLFF
TRBV29-1,TRBJ2-5,12,-,CSVERGVETQYF
TRBV27,TRBJ1-6,17,-,CASSLSDRSSYNSPLHF
TRBV5-1,TRBJ2-3,14,-,CASSLQDISDTQYF
TRBV5-1,TRBJ1-1,11,many,CASSLGPEAFF
TRBV5-1,TRBJ1-1,15,-,CASSLTQGSNTEAFF
TRBV7-3,TRBJ1-1,13,-,CASSIKGDTEAFF
TRBV6-1,-,13,-,CASRGQGSHEQYF
TRBV4-3,TRBJ2-1,15,many,CASSQDRGQINEQFF
TRBV5-1,TRBJ1-1,14,-,CASSSTGGRTEAFF
TRBV15,TRBJ2-3,12,many,CATSTQGDTQYF